This passage covers 13 T cell receptor beta chains from one sample sequenced in a study of T cells after yellow fever vaccination. TCRdb reprocessed the 5' RACE reads with MiXCR, giving one entry per CDR3 protein. Of hundreds of thousands of distinct CDR3 sequences listed, around 4% are singletons. The sample was PBMCs, taken on the day of the yellow fever booster vaccination. All receptors come from a man between 18 and 29 years old who received the YFV17D yellow fever vaccine.

This clonotype has a handful of counts. The chain recombines TRBV19 with TRBJ2-7, with 11 bases fitting TRBD1. Germline CDR1 reads LNHDA; CDR2 reads SQIVND (reference sequence). Trimming took 7 bases from V and 3 from J; bases not matched to a gene: 5. This CDR3 comprises 14 residues. The CDR3 coding sequence is TGTGCCAGTACCCCGGGACAGGGGGGCTACGAGCAGTACTTC. Translated: CASTPGQGGYEQYF.

The rearrangement links TRBV7-2 to TRBJ2-7; D gene uncertain. This CDR3 has 11 amino acids. Trimming pared 0 bases from V and 5 bases from J, leaving 2 bases between. Per germline, CDR1 SGHTA and CDR2 FQGNSA. CDR3 protein: CASSLADEQYF. In DNA form, the CDR3 reads TGTGCCAGCAGCTTAGCGGACGAGCAGTACTTC.

This clonotype was counted many times. The chain employs TRBV6-5 and TRBJ1-5; weak D call: TRBD1 (6 bases). Trimming cost V 5 bases and J 8 bases, with 19 bases left between them. This CDR3 comprises 15 residues. Germline loops: CDR1 MNHEY, CDR2 SVGAGI. The CDR3 DNA is TGTGCCAGCAGTGAGGGGACACTCGGATGGGAGCCCCAGCATTTT. This translates into CASSEGTLGWEPQHF.

This clonotype has ten or more counts. The chain couples TRBV20-1 to TRBJ2-5; TRBD2 agrees at 13 bases. Trimming cost V 1 base and J 5 bases; bases outside gene matches: 1. Per germline, CDR1 DFQATT and CDR2 SNEGSKA (reference sequence). The CDR3 contains 14 residues. CDR3 amino acids: CSARGTSGGETQYF. In nucleotides, the CDR3 is TGCAGTGCTAGAGGGACTAGCGGGGGTGAGACCCAGTACTTC.

This clonotype has only a few counts. The CDR3 sequence: CASSLDGGTFRVYF. As DNA, the CDR3 is TGTGCCAGCAGTTTAGACGGGGGTACTTTCCGGGTGTACTTC. The rearrangement uses TRBV12-3 or TRBV12-4 and TRBJ2-7; D is perhaps TRBD2 (6 bases). Trimming stripped 1 base from V and 12 bases from J, with 19 bases between. The length of the CDR3 is 14 residues.

This chain joins TRBV7-2 and TRBJ2-1; TRBD2 agrees at 8 bases. From germline, CDR1 is SGHTA and CDR2 FQGNSA. The CDR3 runs to 16 residues. V was pared by 3 bases and J by 9 bases, with 13 bases of the junction left unmatched. The DNA for the CDR3 is TGTGCCAGCAGCTTGGTAATCCGGGGGGGCCATGGTGAGCAGTTCTTC. Amino acids: CASSLVIRGGHGEQFF.

Worth noting for this clonotype: Since a much larger clone is just one base distant, this may be a read error. The rearrangement joins TRBV6-6 to TRBJ2-1; D remains unclear. The CDR3 is made up of 14 amino acids. V was pared by 6 bases and J by 8 bases, with 17 bases between. In germline, CDR1 is MNHNY, CDR2 SVGAGI (reference sequence). The CDR3 loop reads CASRTRFLGYEQFF. Here the CDR3 DNA reads TGTGCCAGCAGGACCCGCTTCCTGGGGTATGAGCAGTTCTTC.

This clonotype has at least ten counts. V is TRBV4-2 and J is TRBJ2-5; TRBD2 might be the D (7 bases). V lost 0 bases and J 0 bases, leaving 14 bases between the germline ends. This CDR3 spans 17 amino acids. Germline CDR1 and CDR2: LGHNA and YNFKEQ. Written as DNA, the CDR3 is TGTGCCAGCAGCCAAGAGTCGGGCGGGGGCCACCAAGAGACCCAGTACTTC. Its protein product is CASSQESGGGHQETQYF.

This clonotype occurred many times. The chain combines TRBV4-3 with TRBJ2-5; D may be TRBD2 (7 bases). CDR3 length: 15 residues. Trimming stripped 0 bases from V and 5 bases from J, with 13 bases between. Germline V CDR1 and CDR2: LGHNA, YSLEER. The CDR3 region is CASSQDGGRTETQYF. CDR3 bases: TGCGCCAGCAGCCAAGACGGGGGGCGGACGGAGACCCAGTACTTC.

This clonotype was recorded at least ten times. The chain employs TRBV5-1 and TRBJ2-1; D is tentatively TRBD1 or TRBD2 (5 bases each). This CDR3 spans 13 amino acids. Germline CDR1 and CDR2: SGHRS and YFSETQ. Trimming cost V 0 bases and J 6 bases, with 7 bases left between them. The CDR3: CASSLGDGNEQFF. Written as DNA, the CDR3 is TGCGCCAGCAGCTTGGGGGACGGCAATGAGCAGTTCTTC.

The chain combines TRBV10-3 with TRBJ2-3; D gene unclear. V lost 0 bases to trimming and J lost 4 bases, with 8 bases between them. Germline V gene sequence: CDR1 ENHRY, CDR2 SYGVKD. The CDR3 covers 14 residues. The CDR3, as DNA: TGTGCCATCAGTGAGTCGGTCCGCGCAGATACGCAGTATTTT. Translated: CAISESVRADTQYF.

The table lists this clonotype with a few counts. The DNA of the CDR3 is TGCAGCGTTGAAGGGCTGAACACAGATACGCAGTATTTT. Protein: CSVEGLNTDTQYF. This chain joins TRBV29-1 and TRBJ2-3; D not resolved. The V end was cut by 1 base, the J end by 2 bases, with 7 bases between. Germline V gives CDR1 SQVTM, CDR2 ANQGSEA. CDR3 length: 13 residues.

CDR3 amino acids: CASSDGSLGVSNTEAFF. The CDR3 region has the DNA TGTGCCAGCAGTGATGGCAGTCTGGGAGTCTCGAACACTGAAGCTTTCTTT. The J gene is TRBJ1-1, the V gene TRBV2; D ambiguous. Deletions cut 3 bases from V and 1 base from J, with 18 bases between. The CDR3 sequence is 17 residues long. Per the germline V gene, CDR1 is SNHLY and CDR2 is FYNNEI.